This TCR beta chain was identified during a study of CD8 T cells in Susac syndrome. Sequencing targeted TCR beta in T cells from blood (CD8+ and CD4+). The authors reverse transcribed roughly 0.5 to 1 ug RNA with random hexamers. The CDR3 of TCR beta was amplified by immunoSEQ multiplex PCR across 54 Vbeta and 13 Jbeta. TCRdb recomputed calls from the immunoSEQ multiplex PCR reads with MiXCR, one row per CDR3 protein. This sample has roughly 150,000 distinct CDR3 sequences, with roughly 96% found just once. The source material was CD4+ T cells from PBMCs. The origin of this receptor is a human donor with Susac syndrome.

CDR3 nucleotides: TGTGCCAGCAGCCAAGATTCTGGCAGGGAAAGAGTCGCTGGGGCCAACGTCCTGACTTTC. The encoded protein is CASSQDSGRERVAGANVLTF. The chain employs TRBV4-2 and TRBJ2-6; possible D gene TRBD1, 5 bases. Per germline, CDR1 LGHNA and CDR2 YNFKEQ. The CDR3 has 20 residues. Trimming pared 0 bases from V and 2 bases from J, leaving 20 bases between.